This T cell receptor (beta chain) derives from a study of T-cell reconstitution after alpha-beta-depleted transplantation in children. TCRbeta library preparation incorporated unique molecular identifiers. From the PCR reads, TCRdb called clonotypes with MiXCR, one entry per CDR3 protein. The top ten clones hold approximately 55% of a sample with some 80,000 distinct CDR3 sequences, around a sixth of them seen once. Whole-study findings and limits: By about two months after transplant, alpha-beta T cells reportedly arose from several hundred graft clones that had expanded. Newly generated T cells supplied most T-cell counts and diversity one year post-transplant.

Turning to this clonotype: The antigen is unknown.

Trimming stripped 6 bases from V and 5 bases from J, with 11 bases between. The CDR3 runs 12 residues. The source of this sequence is a male patient aged 2-9 years who had a stem cell transplant for acute lymphoblastic leukemia, so the T cells may come from the graft donor. The sample in question was PBMCs, mostly from graft donor cells, obtained 360 days after TCRalphabeta/CD19-depleted stem cell transplant. The chain is built from TRBV12-3 or TRBV12-4 and TRBJ2-7, with TRBD2 as a possible D gene (6 bases). The CDR3 coding sequence is TGTGCCAGCAGCCTTACTAGCCACGAGCAGTACTTC. Its protein product is CASSLTSHEQYF.